This paragraph covers one T cell receptor (beta chain) sequence. Source study methods: Reference gene primers were amplified, and this amplification served to estimate nucleated cell counts. Generated by immunoSEQ multiplex PCR, the TCRdb table keeps only in-frame clones and is missing some. For V, J and clone size, that table is used; D and trimming come from the DNA. The repertoire holds some 260,000 clones, with 88% as singletons. This specimen comes from a study of blood T cell repertoires in COVID-19. Study-level background: Whether acute or convalescent, the COVID-19 samples came from the United States, Italy and Spain. PBMCs, B-cell-depleted T cells, or T cells were the source of the cDNA or gDNA that made up the material.

The V gene lost 0 bases and the J gene lost 7 bases, with 15 bases spanning the gap. Germline CDR1 reads MRHNA; CDR2 reads SNTAGT. CDR3 length equals 15 residues. Sequencing input: peripheral blood. V and J are TRBV6-4 and TRBJ2-5; D might be TRBD1 (5 bases). This TCR was sampled from a woman aged 40 to 55 who had recovered from COVID-19. CDR3 in DNA: TGTGCCAGCAGTGACTCCACAGGCCACTTAGGGACCCAGTACTTC. It translates to CASSDSTGHLGTQYF.